The TCR beta chain described here comes from a study of identical twins. There are a few counts of this clonotype. TCRdb analysed the 5' RACE reads with MiXCR anew, one entry per CDR3 protein. The data contain hundreds of thousands of distinct CDR3 sequences, around 6% of them seen just once; the ten biggest clones take up approximately 1.6%. This CDR3 is 12 amino acids long. V lost 2 bases to trimming and J lost 1 base, with 3 bases between them. Germline V gene data show CDR1 as SGHRS and CDR2 as YFSETQ. This sequence joins TRBV5-1 and TRBJ1-1; D ambiguous. This TCR was recovered from a man between 18 and 35 years old in good health. The sample taken for sequencing was naive T cells sorted from blood. This chain's CDR3 is CASSFTNTEAFF. CDR3 sequence (DNA): TGCGCCAGCAGCTTCACGAACACTGAAGCTTTCTTT.